A selection of T cell receptor beta chains follows, all from one sample in a study of T cell clonotyping in hematopoietic cell transplantation. Data came from immunoSEQ multiplex PCR; TCRdb stores just in-frame clones and leaves some out. The data contain about 45,000 clones, about four fifths of them singletons. This specimen was peripheral blood mononuclear cells, taken before stem cell transplant. These receptors were collected from a man aged 60 to 75 with myelodysplastic syndrome. Some clones in this sample may be carry-over from other donors' samples. CDR3s include the opening cysteine and the closing phenylalanine or tryptophan. The order of the fields is J gene, V gene, clone size, CDR3 length, D gene, CDR3 protein, CDR3 DNA. The D gene is left open where the match is weak. Some rows mark clone size as missing; the rest say once, few, many or name a class of expanded clone.

TRBJ2-1	TRBV7-2	-	16	-	CASSRDTGTGYNEQFF	TGTGCCAGCAGCCGGGACACCGGGACTGGTTACAATGAGCAGTTCTTC
TRBJ1-1	TRBV6-6	-	15	TRBD1	CASSYGTGGNTEAFF	TGTGCCAGCAGTTACGGAACAGGGGGGAACACTGAAGCTTTCTTT
TRBJ2-2	TRBV7-9	once	14	TRBD1	CASSLGQSTGELFF	TGTGCCAGCAGCTTGGGACAGTCCACCGGGGAGCTGTTTTTT
TRBJ2-1	TRBV7-2	-	15	-	CASTPWGRSYNEQFF	TGTGCCAGCACCCCGTGGGGGAGATCCTACAATGAGCAGTTCTTC
TRBJ1-1	TRBV6-5	-	12	-	CASSFAGTEAFF	TGTGCCAGCAGTTTTGCGGGCACTGAAGCTTTCTTT
TRBJ1-2	TRBV30	-	14	-	CAWTDTTEDYGYTF	TGTGCCTGGACGGATACTACCGAGGACTATGGCTACACCTTC
TRBJ2-3	TRBV6-5	-	15	TRBD1	CASREGTGSSDTQYF	TGTGCCAGCAGAGAGGGGACAGGGTCCTCAGATACGCAGTATTTT
TRBJ1-6	TRBV5-1	-	14	-	CASNSGEGDSPLHF	TGCGCCAGCAATTCAGGGGAAGGGGATTCACCCCTCCACTTT
TRBJ2-5	TRBV7-2	-	14	TRBD1	CASSRGQGVETQYF	TGTGCCAGCAGCCGGGGACAGGGAGTTGAGACCCAGTACTTC
TRBJ1-5	TRBV19	-	14	-	CASSIEARGQPQHF	TGTGCCAGTAGTATCGAGGCCAGGGGACAGCCCCAGCATTTT